One and the same sample provided the 5 T cell receptor beta chains below, sequenced in a study of T cell responses to AZD1222 COVID-19 vaccine. The protocol was immunoSEQ multiplex PCR, while the TCRdb copy is restricted to in-frame clones and leaves out a portion. The table has roughly 110,000 clones, roughly 90% seen once. This material consisted of peripheral blood, taken on day 0 of AZD1222 vaccination. The receptor set was obtained from an adult in good health.

This clone has only a few counts. This chain connects TRBV10-3 to TRBJ1-3; D is unresolved. The CDR3 loop spans 15 amino acids. Germline CDR1 is ENHRY and CDR2 is SYGVKD. V dropped 2 bases and J dropped 1 base, with 9 bases sitting between them. CDR3 residues: CAISELGGSGNTIYF. The CDR3 region has the DNA TGTGCCATCAGTGAGCTCGGAGGTTCTGGAAACACCATATATTTT.

The chain recombines TRBV25-1 with TRBJ1-5; no clear D. V lost 8 bases, J lost 0 bases, and 11 bases lay in between. Germline-derived CDR1 and CDR2 are MGHDK and SYGVNS. The CDR3 is 14 residues long. The CDR3 loop reads CASARRYSNQPQHF. The CDR3, as DNA: TGTGCCAGCGCGAGAAGGTATAGCAATCAGCCCCAGCATTTT.

The V and J genes are TRBV3-1 (or the pseudogene TRBV3-2) and TRBJ2-2, with D possibly being TRBD1 or TRBD2 (6 bases each). V lost 7 bases and J lost 6, with 18 bases in between. The CDR3 length is 15 residues. CDR1 LGHDT and CDR2 YNNKEL come from the germline V gene (reference sequence). The CDR3 region has the DNA TGTGCCAGCACCAAAGGGGGGAGAATTGCCGGGGAGCTGTTTTTT. Amino acid sequence: CASTKGGRIAGELFF.

The rearrangement joins TRBV5-1 to TRBJ2-1; the D gene is possibly TRBD2 (6 bases). Trimming removed 7 bases at V and 1 base at J, with 15 bases between. CDR1 and CDR2 (germline): SGHRS, YFSETQ. This CDR3 spans 15 amino acids. CDR3 bases: TGCGCCAGCGGACCGGGAGCAAGGTCCTACAATGAGCAGTTCTTC. Amino acid sequence: CASGPGARSYNEQFF.

This chain links TRBV18 with TRBJ2-1; 7 nucleotides align to TRBD1. The germline gives CDR1 KGHSH, CDR2 LQKENI. The CDR3 loop spans 16 amino acids. V shed 6 bases and J 0 bases; nucleotides not matched to a gene: 8. CDR3 nucleotide sequence: TGTGCCAGCTCGCCAAGGGGGCCATACTCCTACAATGAGCAGTTCTTC. This codes for CASSPRGPYSYNEQFF. Combining the CDR3 with reference TRBV18 and TRBJ2-1 gives the whole variable domain NAGVMQNPRHLVRRRGQEARLRCSPMKGHSHVYWYRQLPEEGLKFMVYLQKENIIDESGMPKERFSAEFPKEGPSILRIQQVVRGDSAAYFCASSPRGPYSYNEQFFGPGTRLTVL.